This T cell receptor beta chain is from a study of shared clonotypes between healthy human individuals. Study-level information: Researchers assigned three CD4 naive, three CD4 memory, two CD8 naive and one CD8 memory plate to each donor.

Study results and limitations: Donor clonotype sharing was expected to depend on sequencing depth.

With regard to this clone: The antigen is unknown.

The authors' processing: Filtering differed for immunoSEQ, which gave only junction sequences without quality scores. Only in-frame clones appear in the TCRdb table, and some are missing; sequencing was by immunoSEQ multiplex PCR. The D gene and trimming were derived from the DNA, and the V and J assignments and clone size from that table. In the table there are about 1.5 million clones, around 97% of which are singletons. The sample comprised naive CD4+ T cells sorted from blood. Subset specified: CD45RA+ positively selected. This TCR came from a man in his thirties or forties in good health.

The CDR3 spells CASSSQAGPGQPQHF. As DNA, the CDR3 is TGTGCCAGCAGCTCCCAAGCCGGGCCCGGGCAGCCCCAGCATTTT. This chain links TRBV7-9 with TRBJ1-5; D is undetermined. Trimming shortened V by 4 bases and J by 7 bases, and 17 bases separated the two germline ends. The CDR3 runs 15 residues. The V gene's germline CDR1 is SEHNR and CDR2 FQNEAQ (reference sequence). Based on the CDR3 plus reference TRBV7-9 and TRBJ1-5, the full variable domain is DTGVSQNPRHKITKRGQNVTFRCDPISEHNRLYWYRQTLGQGPEFLTYFQNEAQLEKSRLLSDRFSAERPKGSFSTLEIQRTEQGDSAMYLCASSSQAGPGQPQHFGDGTRLSIL.